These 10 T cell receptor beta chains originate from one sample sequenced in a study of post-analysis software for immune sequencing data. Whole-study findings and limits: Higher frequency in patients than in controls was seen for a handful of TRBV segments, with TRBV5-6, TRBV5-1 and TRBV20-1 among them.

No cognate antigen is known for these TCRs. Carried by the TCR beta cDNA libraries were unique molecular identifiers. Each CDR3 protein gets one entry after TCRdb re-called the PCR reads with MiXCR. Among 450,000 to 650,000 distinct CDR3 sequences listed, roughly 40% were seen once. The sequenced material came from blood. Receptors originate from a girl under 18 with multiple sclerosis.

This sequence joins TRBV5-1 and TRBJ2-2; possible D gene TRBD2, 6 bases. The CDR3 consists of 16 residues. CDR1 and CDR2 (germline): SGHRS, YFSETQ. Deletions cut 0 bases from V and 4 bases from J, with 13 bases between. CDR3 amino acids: CASSLVAVGGTGELFF. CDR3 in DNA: TGCGCCAGCAGCTTGGTGGCAGTCGGGGGCACCGGGGAGCTGTTTTTT. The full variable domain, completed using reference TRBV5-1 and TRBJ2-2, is KAGVTQTPRYLIKTRGQQVTLSCSPISGHRSVSWYQQTPGQGLQFLFEYFSETQRNKGNFPGRFSGRQFSNSRSEMNVSTLELGDSALYLCASSLVAVGGTGELFFGEGSRLTVL.

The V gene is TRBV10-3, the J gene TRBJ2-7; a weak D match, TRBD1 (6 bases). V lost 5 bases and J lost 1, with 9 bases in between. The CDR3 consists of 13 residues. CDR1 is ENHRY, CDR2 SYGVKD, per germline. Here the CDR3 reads CAISPDSSYEQYF. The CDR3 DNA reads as TGTGCCATCAGTCCGGACAGTTCCTACGAGCAGTACTTC.

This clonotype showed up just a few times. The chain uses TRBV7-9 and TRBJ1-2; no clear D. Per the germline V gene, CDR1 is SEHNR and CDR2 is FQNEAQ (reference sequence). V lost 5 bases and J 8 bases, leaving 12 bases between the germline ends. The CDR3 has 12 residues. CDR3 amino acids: CASSTRPEGYTF. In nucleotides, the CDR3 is TGTGCCAGCAGCACGCGCCCGGAGGGCTACACCTTC.

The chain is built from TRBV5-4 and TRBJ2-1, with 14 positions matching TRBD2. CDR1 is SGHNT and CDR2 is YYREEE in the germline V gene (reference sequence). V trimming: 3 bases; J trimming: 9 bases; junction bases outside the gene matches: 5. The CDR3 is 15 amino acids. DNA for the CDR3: TGTGCCAGCAGCTCAGGACTAGCGGGGGGAGGTGAGCAGTTCTTC. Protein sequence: CASSSGLAGGGEQFF.

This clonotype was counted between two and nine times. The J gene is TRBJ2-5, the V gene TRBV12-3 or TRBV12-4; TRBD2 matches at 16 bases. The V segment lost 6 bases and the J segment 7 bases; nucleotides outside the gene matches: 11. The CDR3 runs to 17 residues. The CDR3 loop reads CASSTGLAGGPFSTQYF. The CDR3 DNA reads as TGTGCCAGCAGCACGGGACTAGCGGGAGGGCCCTTTTCGACCCAGTACTTC.

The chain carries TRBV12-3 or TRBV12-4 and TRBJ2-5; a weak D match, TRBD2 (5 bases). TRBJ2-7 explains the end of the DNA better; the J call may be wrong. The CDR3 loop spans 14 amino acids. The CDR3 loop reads CASSFRERTYEQYF. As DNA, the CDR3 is TGTGCCAGCAGTTTTAGGGAGAGGACCTACGAGCAGTACTTC.

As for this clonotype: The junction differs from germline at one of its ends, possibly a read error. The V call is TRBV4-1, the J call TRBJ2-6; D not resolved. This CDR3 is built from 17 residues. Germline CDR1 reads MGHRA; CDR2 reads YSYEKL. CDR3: CAGSQDRSDSGANVLTF. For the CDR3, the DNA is TGCGCCGGCAGCCAAGATAGATCGGACTCTGGGGCCAACGTCCTGACTTTC.

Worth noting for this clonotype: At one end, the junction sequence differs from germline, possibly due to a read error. The CDR3 region has the DNA TGTGCCAGCGGTAACCCGGGACAGGGGAACCCCAGCTCCTACAATGTGCAGTTCTTC. Translated: CASGNPGQGNPSSYNVQFF. The chain has TRBV12-3 or TRBV12-4 and TRBJ2-1; TRBD1 matches at 10 bases. The CDR3 has 19 amino acids.

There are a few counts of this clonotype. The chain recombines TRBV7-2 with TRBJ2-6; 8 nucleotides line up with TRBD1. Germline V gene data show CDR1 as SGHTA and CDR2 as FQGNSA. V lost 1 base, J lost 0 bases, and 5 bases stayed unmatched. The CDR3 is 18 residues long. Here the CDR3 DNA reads TGTGCCAGCAGCTTAGGCCGGGACAGGAGCTCTGGGGCCAACGTCCTGACTTTC. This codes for CASSLGRDRSSGANVLTF. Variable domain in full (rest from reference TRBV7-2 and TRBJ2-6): GAGVSQSPSNKVTEKGKDVELRCDPISGHTALYWYRQSLGQGLEFLIYFQGNSAPDKSGLPSDRFSAERTGGSVSTLTIQRTQQEDSAVYLCASSLGRDRSSGANVLTFGAGSRLTVL.

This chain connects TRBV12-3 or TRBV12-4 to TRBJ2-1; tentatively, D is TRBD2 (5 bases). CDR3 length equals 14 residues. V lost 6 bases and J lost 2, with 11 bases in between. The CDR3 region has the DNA TGTGCCAGCAGCAGCGTCGGGACCTACAATGAGCAGTTCTTC. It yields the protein CASSSVGTYNEQFF.